This T cell receptor beta chain was profiled in a study of regulatory T cells. Findings and limits, study-wide: Regulatory T cells showed the strongest V-J pair restriction and V/J gene skewing among patient repertoires.

This clone was detected only once. The antigen is unknown. In germline, CDR1 is SGDLS, CDR2 YYNGEE. The CDR3 has 16 residues. After removal of 4 bases from V and 9 bases from J, the junction contained 12 bases not matched to a gene. Amplification used 52 TRBV primers and 13 TRBJ primers. Method: immunoSEQ multiplex PCR; TCRdb's copy keeps in-frame clones and lacks some. The sample contains some 17,000 clones, about 92% of which appear only once. Patients, 2 to 39 years old, had expanded memory T-cell proportions. Sequences were obtained from CD8+ T cells sorted from blood. This chain uses TRBV9 with TRBJ2-1; 11 bases align to TRBD1. The clonotype was recovered from a person in their late teens or twenties with CD3G deficiency. The CDR3 protein is CASSSDRGRLLTEQFF. CDR3 sequence (DNA): TGTGCCAGCAGCTCGGACAGGGGGCGATTGTTGACTGAGCAGTTCTTC.